This entry is about one T cell receptor beta chain. This clonotype has a single count. The clone's antigen remains unknown. Base-call qualities are not available, and no considerably larger clone is one nucleotide away. A single read constitutes weak evidence. From the cysteine up to the phenylalanine, the CDR3 has a length of 14 residues. Left in the record is the CDR3 DNA by itself, 42 bases read in frame from the first base. Via the germline V gene, CDR1 is MGHDK and CDR2 SYGVNS. After removal of 7 bases from V and 5 bases from J, the junction retains 5 bases not matched to a gene. These data are taken from a study of Graves' ophthalmopathy and Graves' hyperthyroidism (dated by TCRdb to 2016 to 2019). The study in broad terms: Peripheral blood samples were taken at the time of initial diagnosis, before any treatment was given. TCR beta repertoire signatures were used to distinguish Graves' ophthalmopathy from Graves' hyperthyroidism and to predict progression to ophthalmopathy. In total, some 140 blood samples were TCR-sequenced: 43 ophthalmopathy, some 75 hyperthyroidism and about 17 hyperthyroidism-to-ophthalmopathy patients. To explore V-J signatures that separate ophthalmopathy from hyperthyroidism, a discovery set of approximately 100 patients was enrolled, consisting of 40 to 45 with ophthalmopathy and some 59 with stable hyperthyroidism. For independent validation, a separate cohort was made up of 18 to 20 hyperthyroidism patients plus 17 patients who later progressed from hyperthyroidism to ophthalmopathy. T-cell repertoires of thyroid tissue and blood were compared in over five hyperthyroidism patients. After sampling, hyperthyroidism patients received methimazole starting at 30 mg daily, and ophthalmopathy patients received high-dose intravenous methylprednisolone. The 95 to 100 discovery patients were randomly divided into training and test sets at a 7:3 ratio. Beyond this particular receptor, the publication reports: No statistical method was used to predetermine the sample size, and group allocation was not hidden from the investigators. In validation, the model predicted ophthalmopathy progression with nearly 71% sensitivity and 72.22% specificity; 12 predicted patients were CT-confirmed with GO in a median of approximately 6.2 months. Ophthalmopathy was separated from stable hyperthyroidism by the 13-signature model with about 88% sensitivity and 81% to 84% specificity in cross-validation and with 80%/75% in the test set. Among expanded thyroid clonotypes with frequency above 0.001, most also showed up in blood, which suggests that blood repertoires may reflect the thyroid immune response.

TCR beta CDR3 regions were amplified from RNA transcripts for repertoire sequencing. A first-round RT-PCR used HTBI primers with the Qiagen OneStep RT-PCR kit, followed by a second-round multiplex PCR, size selection and purification. Libraries were sequenced paired-end with 100 bp reads on an Illumina HiSeq2000. Concerning the study's data processing: SOAPnuke was used to process the reads, throwing out any read that had adapters, had uncalled bases, had a mean Phred below 15, or lacked an exact constant-primer or identifier match. High-quality paired reads were merged with COPE v1.2.5. Unique nucleotide sequences were defined as clonotypes and aligned to IMGT TRB V, D and J references using MiTCR v1.1. Only V-J combinations with frequency above 0.0001 were analysed, covering over 99% of repertoires. A TCR clonal expansion and chaos score per V-J combination was defined as the ratio of F50 clonal expansion to chaos observed in the TCRdist matrix. Welch's t-statistics and random forest were used to reduce features to some 13 V-J combinations, which were fed into a naive Bayes classifier. The similarity between thyroid and blood repertoires was quantified using the Morisita-Horn index. TCRdb took the public reads, trimmed them with fastp at Q25, ran MiXCR for clone calling and kept in-frame beta chains. When rows share a CDR3 protein, they turn into one entry using the most common DNA and genes. The V and J calls reflect TCRdb's pipeline rather than the authors' work. The sample contains about 400,000 distinct CDR3 sequences, approximately 15% of them found a single time. The top ten constitute 5.5% to 7% of the sample.

A patient counted as having stable hyperthyroidism if there was no progression to ophthalmopathy within 18 months of follow-up. Hyperthyroidism patients were newly diagnosed, with disease duration under 2 months, and aged 18 to 65 years. Patients with other autoimmune diseases, uncontrolled infections, pregnancy or lactation were excluded. Diagnosis was based on clinical symptoms, serum thyroxine, TRAb, thyroid ultrasound and orbital computed tomography. Using Ficoll-Paque density gradient centrifugation, PBMCs were isolated from 8.5 to 10 ml of fresh peripheral blood. Trizol reagent was used to extract the total RNA, and its quality was then checked on an Agilent 2100 Bioanalyzer.

Sequences were obtained from peripheral blood. The source of this sequence is a woman younger than 30 with stable Graves' hyperthyroidism. Donor details come from another sample of the same person, matched by shared clones. The rearranged chain carries TRBV25-1 and TRBJ1-2; TRBD1 lines up with 12 middle nucleotides. The bases are TGTGCCAGCACCGGGACAGGGGGCGGTTATGGCTACACCTTC. Protein translation: CASTGTGGGYGYTF.